Listed here are 5 T cell receptor beta chains from one sample, sequenced in a study of vaccination and CD4 T cells after COVID-19. Each CDR3 protein is one row after TCRdb ran MiXCR on the PCR reads. Among tens of thousands of distinct CDR3 sequences listed, over 40% were seen once. Sequenced material: CD4+ T cells from blood, taken before SARS-CoV-2 vaccination. The receptors originated from a human donor who had recovered from COVID-19.

This clonotype was counted only a few times. The chain uses TRBV20-1 and TRBJ1-2; D not certain. CDR3 size: 11 residues. The V and J ends lost 4 bases and 4 bases respectively, with 7 bases between them. The germline CDR1 and CDR2 sequences are DFQATT and SNEGSKA (reference sequence). The CDR3 DNA reads as TGCAGTGCTACGGGTTCCTATGGCTACACCTTC. Amino acid sequence: CSATGSYGYTF.

V and J are TRBV20-1 and TRBJ2-5, with D uncertain. Germline V lookup: CDR1 DFQATT, CDR2 SNEGSKA (reference sequence). CDR3 length: 13 amino acids. V was pared by 5 bases and J by 7 bases, with 17 bases between. The CDR3 nucleotides read TGCAGTGCTGGAGCGACTTATCTCGGGACCCAGTACTTC. Its translation is CSAGATYLGTQYF.

The rearrangement links TRBV20-1 to TRBJ2-7; 9 bases agree with TRBD1. Germline CDR1 DFQATT, CDR2 SNEGSKA (reference sequence). The CDR3 runs to 15 residues. V shed 0 bases, J shed 5 bases, and the junction held 8 bases outside the gene matches. The CDR3 loop is CSARDPQGADDEQYF. Here the CDR3 DNA reads TGCAGTGCTAGAGACCCACAGGGGGCAGACGACGAGCAGTACTTC.

CDR3 loop: CSAREDRWTYEQYF. CDR3 nucleotide sequence: TGCAGTGCTAGAGAGGACAGGTGGACCTACGAGCAGTACTTC. The chain uses TRBV20-1 and TRBJ2-7; 7 bases match TRBD1. Trimming removed 0 bases from V and 2 bases from J; junction bases left unmatched: 4. Per germline, CDR1 DFQATT and CDR2 SNEGSKA (reference sequence). This CDR3 spans 14 amino acids.

CDR3 loop: CATSLPQGRKAFF. Written as DNA, the CDR3 is TGTGCCACCAGCTTACCCCAGGGTAGGAAAGCTTTCTTT. V and J are TRBV15 and TRBJ1-1, with a tentative D call TRBD1 (5 bases). The CDR3 has 13 residues. V lost 5 bases to trimming and J lost 9 bases, with 16 bases between them. The germline CDR1 and CDR2 sequences are LNHNV and YYDKDF (reference sequence).